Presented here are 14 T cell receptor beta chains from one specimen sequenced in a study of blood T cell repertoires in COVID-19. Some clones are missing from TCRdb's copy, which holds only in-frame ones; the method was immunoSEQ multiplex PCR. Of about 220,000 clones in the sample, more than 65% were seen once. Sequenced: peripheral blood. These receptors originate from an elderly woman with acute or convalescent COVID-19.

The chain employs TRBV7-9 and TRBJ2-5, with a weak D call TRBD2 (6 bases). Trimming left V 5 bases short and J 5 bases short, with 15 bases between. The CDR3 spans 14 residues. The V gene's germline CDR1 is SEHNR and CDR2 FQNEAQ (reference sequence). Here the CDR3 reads CASSPRVAVETQYF. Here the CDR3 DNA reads TGTGCCAGCAGCCCCCGGGTAGCGGTGGAGACCCAGTACTTC.

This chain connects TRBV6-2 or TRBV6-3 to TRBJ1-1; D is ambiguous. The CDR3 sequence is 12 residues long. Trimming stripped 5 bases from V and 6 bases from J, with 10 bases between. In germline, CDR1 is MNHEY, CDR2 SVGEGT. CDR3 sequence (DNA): TGTGCCAGCAGTCCCCGTCGGGCTGAAGCTTTCTTT. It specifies CASSPRRAEAFF.

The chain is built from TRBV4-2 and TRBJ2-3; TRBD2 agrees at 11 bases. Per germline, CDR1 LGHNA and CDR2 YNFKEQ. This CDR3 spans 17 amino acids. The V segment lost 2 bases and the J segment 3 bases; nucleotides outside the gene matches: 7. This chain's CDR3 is CASSQMSSGGLTDTQYF. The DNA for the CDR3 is TGTGCCAGCAGCCAAATGTCTAGCGGGGGGTTAACAGATACGCAGTATTTT.

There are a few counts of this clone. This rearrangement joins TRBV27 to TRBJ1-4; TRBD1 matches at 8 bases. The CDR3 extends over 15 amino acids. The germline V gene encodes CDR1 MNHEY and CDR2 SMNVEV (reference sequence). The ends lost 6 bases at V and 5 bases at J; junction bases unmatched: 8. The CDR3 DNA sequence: TGTGCCAGCAGCAAAATCACAGGGGGAAATGAAAAACTGTTTTTT. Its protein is CASSKITGGNEKLFF.

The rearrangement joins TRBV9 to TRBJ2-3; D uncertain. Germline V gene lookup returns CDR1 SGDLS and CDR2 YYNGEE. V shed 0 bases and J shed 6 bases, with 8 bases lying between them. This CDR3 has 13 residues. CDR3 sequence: CASSVALRDTQYF. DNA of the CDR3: TGTGCCAGCAGCGTAGCTCTTCGGGATACGCAGTATTTT.

The CDR3 sequence is CASSLGQTSVFGYTF. CDR3 nucleotide sequence: TGTGCCAGCAGCCTGGGGCAGACCTCAGTTTTTGGCTACACCTTC. V gene TRBV28 combines with J gene TRBJ1-2, with D perhaps TRBD1 (5 bases). The CDR3 loop spans 15 amino acids. From germline, CDR1 is MDHEN and CDR2 SYDVKM. With 6 bases removed from V and 7 bases from J, the gap between germline ends came to 21 bases.

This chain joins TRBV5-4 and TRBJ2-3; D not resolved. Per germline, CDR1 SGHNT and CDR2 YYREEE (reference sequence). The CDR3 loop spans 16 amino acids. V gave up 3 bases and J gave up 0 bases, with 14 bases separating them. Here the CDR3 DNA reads TGTGCCAGCAGCTCGCAGAATTCGCCTAGCACAGATACGCAGTATTTT. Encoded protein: CASSSQNSPSTDTQYF.

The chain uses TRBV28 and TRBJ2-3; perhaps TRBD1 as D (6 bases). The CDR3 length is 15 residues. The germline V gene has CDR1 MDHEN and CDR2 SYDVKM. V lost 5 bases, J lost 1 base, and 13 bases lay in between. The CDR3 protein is CASSQQGWGTDTQYF. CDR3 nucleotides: TGTGCCAGCAGTCAACAGGGTTGGGGCACAGATACGCAGTATTTT.

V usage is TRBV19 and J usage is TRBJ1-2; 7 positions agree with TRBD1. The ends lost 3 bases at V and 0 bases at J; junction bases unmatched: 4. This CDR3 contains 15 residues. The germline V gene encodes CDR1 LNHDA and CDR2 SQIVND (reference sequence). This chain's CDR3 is CASSIFGTANYGYTF. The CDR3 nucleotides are TGTGCCAGTAGTATTTTCGGGACAGCTAACTATGGCTACACCTTC.

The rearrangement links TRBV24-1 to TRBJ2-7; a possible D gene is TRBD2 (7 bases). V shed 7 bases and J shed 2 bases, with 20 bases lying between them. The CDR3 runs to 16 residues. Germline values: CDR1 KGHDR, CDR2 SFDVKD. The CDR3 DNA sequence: TGTGCCACCAGCGCTGGGGGGCGGGGGAACACCTACGAGCAGTACTTC. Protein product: CATSAGGRGNTYEQYF.

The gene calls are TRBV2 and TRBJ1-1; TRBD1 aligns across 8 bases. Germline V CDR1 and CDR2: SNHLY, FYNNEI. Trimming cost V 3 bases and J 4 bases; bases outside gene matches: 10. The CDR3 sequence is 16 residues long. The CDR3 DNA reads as TGTGCCAGCAGTGAGGGGGCAGGGGGCTTGGGCACTGAAGCTTTCTTT. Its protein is CASSEGAGGLGTEAFF.

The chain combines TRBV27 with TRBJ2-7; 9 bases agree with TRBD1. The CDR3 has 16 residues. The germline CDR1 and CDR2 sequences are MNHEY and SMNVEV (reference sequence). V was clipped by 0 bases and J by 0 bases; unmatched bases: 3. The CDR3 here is CASSLSGTGSSYEQYF. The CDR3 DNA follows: TGTGCCAGCAGTTTATCCGGGACAGGGAGCTCCTACGAGCAGTACTTC.

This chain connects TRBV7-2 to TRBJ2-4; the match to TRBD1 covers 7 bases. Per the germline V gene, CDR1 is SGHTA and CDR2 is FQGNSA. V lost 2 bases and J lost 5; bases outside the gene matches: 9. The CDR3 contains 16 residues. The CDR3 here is CASSLRLGQAQNIQYF. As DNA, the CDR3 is TGTGCCAGCAGCTTACGATTAGGACAGGCCCAAAACATTCAGTACTTC.

The CDR3 bases are TGTGCCATCAGTGAGAAACAGAGTAACTATGGCTACACCTTC. This gives the protein CAISEKQSNYGYTF. The J gene is TRBJ1-2, the V gene TRBV10-3; D uncertain. Germline loops: CDR1 ENHRY, CDR2 SYGVKD. The length of the CDR3 is 14 residues. V lost 2 bases and J lost 1, with 8 bases in between.